This T cell receptor (beta chain) was captured by sequencing in a study of T cells after yellow fever vaccination. Points from the study as a whole: A weaker but faster secondary response was observed, peaking on day 5 versus 15. A limited proportion of clonotypes was detected within both the CD4 and CD8 compartments. Booster sampling recovered most clones from primary vaccination (under 97% CD4, roughly 88% CD8).

TCRdb re-analysed the 5' RACE reads in MiXCR, keeping a single row per CDR3 protein. The table records roughly 260,000 distinct CDR3 sequences, approximately 12% of them present only once. V dropped 1 base and J dropped 5 bases, with 11 bases sitting between them. Germline CDR1 is DFQATT and CDR2 is SNEGSKA (reference sequence). This CDR3 has 13 residues. This clonotype came up a few times. Its specificity is unknown. This clonotype was sampled from a man between 25 and 39 years old who received the YFV17D yellow fever vaccine. The material was CD4+ T cells sorted from PBMCs, obtained 45 days after the yellow fever booster vaccination. The J gene is TRBJ2-5, the V gene TRBV20-1; unclear D gene. CDR3 protein: CSARVQNEETQYF. CDR3 nucleotide sequence: TGCAGTGCTAGAGTGCAGAACGAGGAGACCCAGTACTTC.